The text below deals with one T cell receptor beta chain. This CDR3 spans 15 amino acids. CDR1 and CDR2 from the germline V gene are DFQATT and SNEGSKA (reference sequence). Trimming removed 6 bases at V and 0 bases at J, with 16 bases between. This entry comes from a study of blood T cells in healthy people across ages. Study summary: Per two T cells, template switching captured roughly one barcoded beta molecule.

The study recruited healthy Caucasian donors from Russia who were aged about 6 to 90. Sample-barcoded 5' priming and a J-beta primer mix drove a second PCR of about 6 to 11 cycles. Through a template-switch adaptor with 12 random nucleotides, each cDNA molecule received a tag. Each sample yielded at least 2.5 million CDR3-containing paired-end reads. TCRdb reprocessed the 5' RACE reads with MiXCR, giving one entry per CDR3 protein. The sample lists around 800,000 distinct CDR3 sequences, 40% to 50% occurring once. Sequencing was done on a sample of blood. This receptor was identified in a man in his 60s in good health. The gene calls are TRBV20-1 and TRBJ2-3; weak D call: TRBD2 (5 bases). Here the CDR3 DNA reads TGCAGTGCCACAAGCCCCGGAGGTAGCACAGATACGCAGTATTTT. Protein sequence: CSATSPGGSTDTQYF.